This TCR beta chain was obtained from a study of blood T cell repertoires in COVID-19. Study-wide background: COVID-19 samples from acute and convalescent phases originated in the United States, Italy and Spain. In each case, the material was cDNA or gDNA derived from T cells, B-cell-depleted T cells, or PBMCs.

The table came from immunoSEQ multiplex PCR; TCRdb's copy has only in-frame clones and leaves some out. Found here are 150,000 or so clones, roughly four fifths of them singletons; the top ten hold around 10%. The CDR3 length is 13 residues. In germline, CDR1 is MNHNS, CDR2 SASEGT. V gave up 3 bases and J gave up 2 bases, with 5 bases separating them. The chain has TRBV6-1 and TRBJ2-1; D may be TRBD1 (5 bases). The TCR comes from a woman aged 55-69 years with COVID-19, enrolled during active disease. The sample consisted of peripheral blood. The CDR3: CASSETAYNEQFF. CDR3 in DNA: TGTGCCAGCAGTGAGACAGCCTACAATGAGCAGTTCTTC.